This TCR beta chain was recorded in a study of OX40 agonist ivuxolimab in advanced cancers. The wider study: The eligibility criteria allowed prior anti-PD-1, anti-PD-L1 or anti-CTLA-4 therapy, and approximately 42% had some. Findings of the study overall: Relative to CD4+ cells, CD8+ T cells on average had more expanded clones. Clonal expansion was seen in CD4+ and CD8+ blood T cells by week 6 at 0.1 to 3.0 mg/kg.

The timepoints at which blood was sampled were baseline, cycle 4 day 1, and cycle 7 day 1. TCRdb's copy holds only in-frame clones and misses some; the assay was immunoSEQ multiplex PCR. The sample yields about 50,000 clones, 80% seen once. Concerning this clone itself: Its target is not known.

The CDR3 runs to 16 residues. Germline V lookup: CDR1 SGHNT, CDR2 YYREEE (reference sequence). Trimming at V came to 4 bases and at J to 4 bases, leaving 7 bases not matched to a gene. The chain combines TRBV5-4 with TRBJ1-3, with 11 bases matching TRBD1. The source was CD4+ or CD8+ T cells sorted from blood, collected in a trial of the OX40 agonist ivuxolimab. This sequence was found in an adult with an advanced solid tumor such as melanoma, head and neck, liver or kidney cancer. The CDR3 protein is CASSNGQGARGNTIYF. The CDR3 DNA reads as TGTGCCAGCAGCAACGGACAGGGGGCTAGGGGAAACACCATATATTTT.